The following is a TCR beta chain sequence with its context. The V and J ends lost 5 bases and 4 bases, in that order; junction bases with no gene match: 6. Germline V CDR1 and CDR2: SGHAT, FQDESV (reference sequence). The CDR3 extends over 15 amino acids. This sample was taken from a study of blood T cell repertoires in COVID-19. Whole-study context: T cells, B-cell-depleted T cells, or PBMCs supplied cDNA or gDNA.

The authors' processing: Amplification with reference gene primers provided the estimates of nucleated cell counts. The repertoire was sequenced with immunoSEQ multiplex PCR; TCRdb's copy has only in-frame clones and lacks some. That table furnishes V, J and clone size, whereas the DNA furnished D and trimming. The table includes roughly 42,000 clones, roughly nine tenths detected once. This TCR was recovered from a young man with active or convalescent COVID-19. V gene TRBV11-1 combines with J gene TRBJ2-7; 12 bases fit TRBD2. Sample: peripheral blood. CDR3 loop: CASSLLAGGGYEQYV. CDR3 nucleotides: TGTGCCAGCAGCCTACTAGCGGGAGGTGGATACGAGCAGTACGTC.